This T cell receptor (beta chain) originates from a study of blood T cell repertoires in COVID-19. Study background: The analysed material was cDNA or gDNA that came from T cells, B-cell-depleted T cells, or PBMCs.

Enrolled during active infection, Seattle patients were then followed longitudinally. In the original workflow: Reference gene primer amplification gave nucleated cell count estimates. Libraries were prepared by immunoSEQ multiplex PCR; TCRdb keeps only in-frame clonotypes and omits some of them. V and J calls and clone size are as listed in that table; D and trimming were resolved from the DNA. This sample has 180,000 or so clones, with roughly nine tenths found just once. This TCR was sampled from a woman in her sixties or seventies with COVID-19, enrolled during active disease. Material for sequencing was peripheral blood.

CDR3 in amino acids: CASRKQGSGNTIYF. The CDR3, as DNA: TGTGCCAGCAGAAAACAGGGCTCTGGAAACACCATATATTTT. This chain links TRBV6-5 with TRBJ1-3, with a tentative D call TRBD1 (6 bases). Germline loops: CDR1 MNHEY, CDR2 SVGAGI. There are 14 residues in the CDR3. Trimming shortened V by 6 bases and J by 0 bases, and 9 bases separated the two germline ends.